The 3 T cell receptor beta chains presented below share a single source sample, sequenced in a study of prognosis after radiotherapy for stage I lung cancer. Genomic DNA provided the template from which TCR beta CDR3 was amplified by two-round multiplex PCR. For every TRBV and TRBJ gene, a specific primer was used in first-round PCR. TCRdb used MiXCR to reprocess the multiplex PCR reads, holding one entry per CDR3 protein. In the table there are about 36,000 distinct CDR3 sequences, around 30% of which are singletons. Sample: PBMCs, taken before or after stereotactic body radiation therapy (not recorded which). All receptors come from a donor aged 50 or older with non-small cell lung cancer.

This clonotype occurred many times. The V call is TRBV20-1, the J call TRBJ2-5; 10 nucleotides match TRBD2. Losses at the gene ends were 5 bases for V and 5 bases for J; bases not matched to a gene: 8. The CDR3 is 14 amino acids. The V gene's germline CDR1 is DFQATT and CDR2 SNEGSKA (reference sequence). The CDR3 DNA reads TGCAGTGCTTTGGGACTAGCGAGGACGGAGACCCAGTACTTC. It is translated as CSALGLARTETQYF.

This clonotype has ten or more counts. This chain links TRBV30 with TRBJ1-3, with 8 bases identical to TRBD1. Germline values: CDR1 GTSNPN, CDR2 SVGIG (reference sequence). The trim removed 5 bases at V and 6 bases at J, leaving 3 bases unmatched. The CDR3 is made up of 12 amino acids. The CDR3 loop reads CAWGTGLNTIYF. The CDR3 DNA sequence: TGTGCCTGGGGGACAGGACTAAACACCATATATTTT. Based on the CDR3 plus reference TRBV30 and TRBJ1-3, the full variable domain is SQTIHQWPATLVQPVGSPLSLECTVEGTSNPNLYWYRQAAGRGLQLLFYSVGIGQISSEVPQNLSASRPQDRQFILSSKKLLLSDSGFYLCAWGTGLNTIYFGEGSWLTVV.

This clonotype was seen ten or more times. The chain recombines TRBV7-8 with TRBJ2-3; perhaps D is TRBD1 or TRBD2 (5 bases each). CDR1 is SGHVS and CDR2 is FQNEAQ in the germline V gene. CDR3 length equals 13 residues. V lost 2 bases and J 6 bases, leaving 9 bases between the germline ends. The CDR3 loop is CASSLRWGDTQYF. The DNA of the CDR3 is TGTGCCAGCAGCTTACGGTGGGGGGATACGCAGTATTTT.